This T cell receptor beta chain appears in the sequencing data of a study of blood T cells in healthy people across ages (dated by TCRdb to 2013 to 2016). About the study as a whole: In model experiments, template switching captured roughly one uniquely barcoded TCR beta cDNA molecule for every two T cells. To avoid experimental bias, donors of different ages were randomly spread across the sequencing lanes. Age-related changes in TCR beta repertoire diversity were measured in the study by deep sequencing normalized with unique cDNA molecular identifiers. The study analyzed two additional independent replicas of 1 million unique cDNA reads from the same blood draw for two donors, one aged 18 to 30 and one aged 80 or older. The donors were divided into four age groups: young (average around 17 years), middle-aged (about 41), aged (62) and long-lived (roughly 82).

The protocol used for the library was 5' RACE. Sequenced using an Illumina HiSeq 2500. A second PCR of roughly 7 to 11 cycles was performed with a sample-barcoded 5' primer and a J-beta primer mix. A unique molecular identifier was introduced onto each TCR beta cDNA molecule by a template-switch 5' adaptor carrying 12 random nucleotides. Each sample yielded at least 3 million CDR3-containing paired-end reads. The Mint cDNA synthesis kit, primed by a TRBC-specific oligonucleotide, was used to synthesize first-strand cDNA from all RNA. Following uracil-DNA glycosylase treatment, a first 18-cycle PCR with universal primers M1SS and BC2_uni_R was performed on all cDNA. The authors processed their data as follows. For normalization, 1 million high-quality reads, each with a distinct molecular identifier, were randomly selected from each sample. Reads with shared molecular identifiers were discarded instead of being binned into consensus sequences. CDR3 identification, clonotype clustering and error correction used MiTCR with a Q25 quality threshold and the strictest error-elimination algorithm. A nonparametric unseen species model with Euler transformation was used to estimate a lower bound on total TCR beta diversity. TCRdb ran its own pipeline on the public reads, namely fastp trimming at Q25 and MiXCR clone calling, and kept in-frame beta chains. Each entry is one CDR3 protein sequence, shown with its most common DNA and genes. TCRdb, rather than the study authors, made the V and J calls. In this sample the table shows about 730,000 distinct CDR3 sequences, around 40% of which occur a single time. The ten largest clones represent less than 25% of the sample.

The 39 donors, aged about 6 to 95 years, were systemically healthy Caucasian individuals from Russia. Each donor gave around 9.9 milliliters of peripheral blood, collected into EDTA-treated Vacutainer tubes. Ficoll-Paque density-gradient centrifugation was used to isolate PBMCs, with at least 6 million per sample. Trizol reagent was used to extract total RNA from the PBMCs, yielding at least 6 micrograms per sample. For every donor, flow cytometry on a PBMC aliquot measured the percentage of naive CD45RAhigh/CD27high T cells. General study outcomes and caveats: The long-lived group showed more naive CD4+ T cells, fewer expanded clones and increased TCR diversity than the aged group, suggesting age selection. The CMV infection status of donors was not known, potentially confounding age-related changes in expanded clonotypes. As age increased, observed TCR beta diversity per million T cells dropped in a roughly linear way, and a significant reduction was already evident by age 40. Conclusive comparison of naive and antigen-experienced compartments was prevented by the profiling of bulk unsorted PBMCs. Estimates of total diversity from one million sequenced T cells were regarded as lower bounds and underestimates. There was a strong correlation between observed TCR beta diversity and the percentage of naive T cells measured by flow cytometry.

This clonotype appeared many times. The antigen it recognizes is unknown. Qualities for individual bases were not recorded, and no much larger clone is one base off. The specimen was blood. This clonotype was sampled from an older woman in good health.

The DNA is TGCGCCAGCAGCCACGTCACGCCAGTAGAGACCCAGTACTTC. Protein translation: CASSHVTPVETQYF. The chain links TRBV4-1 with TRBJ2-5, with the D gene not clear enough to name. V and J are truncated by 3 bases and 4 bases respectively, leaving an intervening sequence of 12 bases. The CDR3, from cysteine to phenylalanine, totals 14 residues. The kept DNA is CDR3 alone, 42 bases in frame from the first base. From a lookup of the germline V gene, CDR1 and CDR2 are MGHRA and YSYEKL.